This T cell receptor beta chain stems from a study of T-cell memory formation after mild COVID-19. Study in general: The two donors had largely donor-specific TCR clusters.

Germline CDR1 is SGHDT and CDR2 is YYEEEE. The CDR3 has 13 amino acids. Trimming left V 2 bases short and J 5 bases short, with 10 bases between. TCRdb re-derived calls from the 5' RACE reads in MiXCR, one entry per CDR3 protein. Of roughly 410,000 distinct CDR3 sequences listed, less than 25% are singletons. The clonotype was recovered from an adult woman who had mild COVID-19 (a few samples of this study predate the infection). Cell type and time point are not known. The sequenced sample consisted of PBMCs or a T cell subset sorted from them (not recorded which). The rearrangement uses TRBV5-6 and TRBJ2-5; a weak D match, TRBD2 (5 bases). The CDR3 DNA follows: TGTGCCAGCAGCTTCCGGCGGGCTGAGACCCAGTACTTC. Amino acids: CASSFRRAETQYF.